These T cell receptor beta chains were read from a single sample in a study of cytomegalovirus exposure and HLA in healthy donors. Measured with immunoSEQ multiplex PCR; TCRdb has only the in-frame clones, and not every one. The table has about 100,000 clones, around 72% seen once. The sample was PBMCs. The receptors here all came from a man aged 40-50 years in good health and CMV-seronegative. Each CDR3 is given with its conserved first and last residue. The D gene is left open where the match is weak. Expanded clones are given a class, and other clones once, few, many or no size at all.

clone_size,d_call,v_call,j_call,cdr3_nt,cdr3_aa
few,-,TRBV7-8,TRBJ1-5,TGTGCCAGCAGCCCAGTTGGGGGCCGCAGCAATCAGCCCCAGCATTTT,CASSPVGGRSNQPQHF
-,-,TRBV6-1,TRBJ1-1,TGTGCCAGCAGTGAAGCCTGGGAGGTCACTGAAGCTTTCTTT,CASSEAWEVTEAFF
-,TRBD1,TRBV2,TRBJ2-5,TGTGCCAGCAGGGAGGTACAGGGGGTCGAGACCCAGTACTTC,CASREVQGVETQYF
-,TRBD1,TRBV5-1,TRBJ1-6,TGCGCCAGCAGCTTGGCGTTAGGGGGCAGGAATTCACCCCTCCACTTT,CASSLALGGRNSPLHF
-,TRBD1,TRBV18,TRBJ2-2,TGTGCCAGCTCACCCTTGACAGGGTCGGGCACCGGGGAGCTGTTTTTT,CASSPLTGSGTGELFF
-,-,TRBV9,TRBJ1-1,TGTGCCAGCAGCGTAGAAGAGTATACTGAAGCTTTCTTT,CASSVEEYTEAFF
once,-,TRBV27,TRBJ2-6,TGTGCCAGCAGTATAAACAGGGCTGGGGCCAACGTCCTGACTTTC,CASSINRAGANVLTF
-,TRBD2,TRBV5-1,TRBJ2-3,TGCGCCAGCAGCTTGGGACTAGCGGGGGCCTTCACAGATACGCAGTATTTT,CASSLGLAGAFTDTQYF
-,-,TRBV19,TRBJ1-6,TGTGCCAGTAGCCCCTTAGACGGACTCAATTCACCCCTCCACTTT,CASSPLDGLNSPLHF
once,-,TRBV2,TRBJ2-7,TGTGCCAGCAGAGAAGGGGGCGCGGGAGAGCAGTACTTC,CASREGGAGEQYF
few,-,TRBV4-2,TRBJ2-3,TGTGCCAGCAGCCAGGGCCGTGCTAGCACAGATACGCAGTATTTT,CASSQGRASTDTQYF
-,TRBD1,TRBV10-3,TRBJ1-6,TGTGCCATATCTGACAGGGATAATTCACCCCTCCACTTT,CAISDRDNSPLHF
-,TRBD1,TRBV28,TRBJ1-6,TGTGCCAGCATCAGGGGGTCAGGTTCACCCCTCCACTTT,CASIRGSGSPLHF
-,TRBD2,TRBV7-3,TRBJ2-3,TGTGCCAGCAGCCTATCTAGCGGGGGTACAGATACGCAGTATTTT,CASSLSSGGTDTQYF
-,-,TRBV7-6,TRBJ1-6,TGTGCCAGCAGCTTAGAGGGGCGGGGCGGTAATTCACCCCTCCACTTT,CASSLEGRGGNSPLHF
-,TRBD1,TRBV27,TRBJ2-3,TGTGCCAGCAGTCTCTTACAGGGGGCACCAGATACGCAGTATTTT,CASSLLQGAPDTQYF
few,-,TRBV19,TRBJ2-1,TGTGCCAGTAGTATAACAGGATGGAATGAGCAGTTCTTC,CASSITGWNEQFF
few,-,TRBV5-4,TRBJ1-1,TGTGCCAGCAGCTTTGACAGGAACACTGAAGCTTTCTTT,CASSFDRNTEAFF
-,TRBD1,TRBV2,TRBJ1-2,TGTGCCAGCACCCCGGGACAGGACCTCTATGGCTACACCTTC,CASTPGQDLYGYTF
few,-,TRBV19,TRBJ1-4,TGTGCCAGTAACCCGAGAAAATCAACTAATGAAAAACTGTTTTTT,CASNPRKSTNEKLFF
-,-,TRBV2,TRBJ2-3,TGTGCCAGCAGTGTGGCCTTGAGGACAGATACGCAGTATTTT,CASSVALRTDTQYF
-,-,TRBV6-6,TRBJ2-7,TGTGCCAGCAGTTACCAGGGCTCCTACGAGCAGTACTTC,CASSYQGSYEQYF
few,-,TRBV5-6,TRBJ1-1,TGTGCCAGCAACGCAGGGGCGCGTAACACTGAAGCTTTCTTT,CASNAGARNTEAFF
-,TRBD2,TRBV6-1,TRBJ2-3,TGTGCCAGCAGTGGACAGACTAGCGTAGGCGCAGATACGCAGTATTTT,CASSGQTSVGADTQYF
few,TRBD1,TRBV9,TRBJ1-4,TGTGCCAGCAGCGTAGGCCGACAGGGGGCTCATGAAAAACTGTTTTTT,CASSVGRQGAHEKLFF
few,-,TRBV5-4,TRBJ2-3,TGTGCCAGCAGCCCTCCGTTCCCTACAGATACGCAGTATTTT,CASSPPFPTDTQYF
-,-,TRBV6-5,TRBJ2-7,TGTGCCAGGGGGTGGGGTGCGGGCGTCAACGAGCAGTACTTC,CARGWGAGVNEQYF
-,-,TRBV5-4,TRBJ2-1,TGTGCCAGCAGCTTGTCCGAGGTATCCAATGAGCAGTTCTTC,CASSLSEVSNEQFF
once,-,TRBV18,TRBJ2-5,TGTGCCAGCTCACCTACAGGGAAAGAGACCCAGTACTTC,CASSPTGKETQYF
-,TRBD2,TRBV9,TRBJ2-3,TGTGCCAGCAGCGGGACTAGCGGGGGAGATACGCAGTATTTT,CASSGTSGGDTQYF